This is a list of T cell receptor beta chains from one sample in a study of CD8+ T cells in alopecia areata. TCRdb keeps only in-frame clones here, not all; method: immunoSEQ multiplex PCR. The data hold under 350,000 clones, with roughly 64% observed a single time. Specimen: CD4+ T cells sorted from blood, collected at week 24, from a patient treated with tofacitinib. The receptors stem from a human donor with alopecia areata. The CDR3 runs from the conserved cysteine through the conserved F or W. A D gene is named only where the DNA matches it firmly. The size entry is marked missing in some rows and otherwise reads once, few, many or a size class.

size,D,V,J,DNA,CDR3
few,TRBD1,TRBV2,TRBJ1-6,TGTGCCAGCAGAGCCGGGACAGAAGGTTCACCCCTCCACTTT,CASRAGTEGSPLHF
.,.,TRBV9,TRBJ2-3,TGTGCCAGCAGCGTATGGGACAGCACAGATACGCAGTATTTT,CASSVWDSTDTQYF
few,TRBD1,TRBV5-1,TRBJ2-2,TGCGCCAGCAGCTTCCAATTGACAGGGGGCTACAGGGAGCTGTTTTTT,CASSFQLTGGYRELFF
.,TRBD1,TRBV10-3,TRBJ1-5,TGTGCCATCAGGGCAGGGGGCAAGGATCAGCCCCAGCATTTT,CAIRAGGKDQPQHF
.,TRBD1,TRBV25-1,TRBJ1-6,TGTGCCAGCAGTGAGACGGGACAGGGTCTACCCCTCCACTTT,CASSETGQGLPLHF
.,.,TRBV11-1,TRBJ1-1,TGTGCCAGCAGCGCACCTTGGGCAGGGACTGAAGCTTTCTTT,CASSAPWAGTEAFF
.,.,TRBV6-6,TRBJ2-3,TGTGCCAGCAGTTCCGTACAGGAAGATACGCAGTATTTT,CASSSVQEDTQYF
.,.,TRBV4-1,TRBJ1-2,TGCGCCAGCAGCCAAGAAGCGGACAGATATGGCTACACCTTC,CASSQEADRYGYTF
.,.,TRBV28,TRBJ1-1,TGTGCCAGCAGTTTAGGACGGATGAACACTGAAGCTTTCTTT,CASSLGRMNTEAFF
.,.,TRBV4-3,TRBJ2-3,TGCGCCAGCAGCGGAGAGGTTGCGGATACGCAGTATTTT,CASSGEVADTQYF
.,TRBD1,TRBV7-3,TRBJ1-1,TGTGCCAGCAGCCGGACAGGGCAAAACACTGAAGCTTTCTTT,CASSRTGQNTEAFF
.,TRBD1,TRBV7-9,TRBJ1-6,TGTGCCAGCAGCTTTTGGACAGGGCGGTCCTATAATTCACCCCTCCACTTT,CASSFWTGRSYNSPLHF
few,.,TRBV4-1,TRBJ1-1,TGCGCCAGCAGAAGGAACACTGAAGCTTTCTTT,CASRRNTEAFF
.,TRBD1,TRBV7-8,TRBJ2-1,TGTGCCAGCAGCCCTCGGGACAGCACCACGAACAATGAGCAGTTCTTC,CASSPRDSTTNNEQFF